The sample holds a few counts of the clone carrying this T cell receptor (beta chain). What it recognizes is unknown. These data belong to a study of blood T cells in healthy people across ages. Study results and limitations: A strong correlation between TCR beta diversity and naive T cell percentage was seen.

A sample-barcoded 5' primer and a J-beta primer mix were used in a second PCR of about 6 to 12 cycles. Each of the cDNA molecules was tagged by a template-switch adaptor with 12 random nucleotides. MiXCR was run by TCRdb on the 5' RACE reads, yielding one entry per CDR3 protein. The table shows some 1.8 million distinct CDR3 sequences, with approximately 40% occurring only once. Isolation yielded PBMCs, at least 6 million per sample, in every case. Trimming shortened V by 4 bases and J by 4 bases, and 10 bases separated the two germline ends. The germline V gene has CDR1 SGHRS and CDR2 YFSETQ. The CDR3 length is 13 residues.

The clonotype comes from a human donor in good health. The chain is built from TRBV5-1 and TRBJ2-3, with D perhaps being TRBD1 or TRBD2 (5 bases each). Sequencing was done on a sample of blood. The CDR3 region has the DNA TGCGCCAGCAGCGCTAGGGGAGCAGATACGCAGTATTTT. It encodes CASSARGADTQYF.